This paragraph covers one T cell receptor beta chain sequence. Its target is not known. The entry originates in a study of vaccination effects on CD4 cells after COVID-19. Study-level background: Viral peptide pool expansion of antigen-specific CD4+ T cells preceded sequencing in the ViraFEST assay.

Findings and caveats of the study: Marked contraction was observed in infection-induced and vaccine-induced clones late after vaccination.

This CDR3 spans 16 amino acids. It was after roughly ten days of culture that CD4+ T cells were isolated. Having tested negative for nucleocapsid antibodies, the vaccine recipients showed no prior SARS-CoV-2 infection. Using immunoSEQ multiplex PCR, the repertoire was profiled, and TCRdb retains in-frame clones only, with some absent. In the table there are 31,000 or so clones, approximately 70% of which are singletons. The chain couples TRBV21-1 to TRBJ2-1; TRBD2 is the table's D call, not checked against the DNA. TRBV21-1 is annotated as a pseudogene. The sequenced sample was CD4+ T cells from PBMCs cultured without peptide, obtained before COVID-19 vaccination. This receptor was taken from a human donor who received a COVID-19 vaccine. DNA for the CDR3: TGTGCCAGCAGCGCGCGCCTGCTAGCGAATTACAATGAGCAGTTCTTC. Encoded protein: CASSARLLANYNEQFF.